The table lists the clone carrying this TCR beta chain with a few counts. What it binds is not known. This record comes from a study of cytomegalovirus exposure and HLA in healthy donors. Findings of the study overall: Evidence from a later analysis indicated that most CMV-associated TCR beta chains looked HLA-restricted. There was a cluster of highly shared sequence variants that was likely a sequencing artifact. An analysis that was carried out later associated approximately 17,000 TCR beta sequences with HLA alleles at 0.05 false discovery rate.

Amplification used 60 Vbeta primers and 13 Jbeta primers. As processed by the authors: In a later analysis, about 9.9 million of about 80 million unique beta chains occurred in at least two donors. Produced via immunoSEQ multiplex PCR; TCRdb's table is partial and in-frame only. That table furnishes V, J and clone size, whereas the DNA furnished D and trimming. The sample gives approximately 130,000 clones, about 81% of which show up once; under 7% is in the top ten. Sequencing was done on a sample of PBMCs. The receptor's source is a woman aged 40 to 50 in good health and CMV-seropositive.

This CDR3 reads CASSSGTGGYQETQYF. For the CDR3, the DNA is TGCGCCAGCAGCTCCGGGACAGGGGGCTACCAAGAGACCCAGTACTTC. The V gene is TRBV5-1, the J gene TRBJ2-5; 12 bases are shared with TRBD1. This CDR3 comprises 16 residues. Germline CDR1 SGHRS, CDR2 YFSETQ. V lost 3 bases and J lost 0; bases outside the gene matches: 3.